These T cell receptor beta chains were read from a single sample in a study of CD8 T cells in ankylosing spondylitis. Via MiXCR, TCRdb re-called the 5' RACE reads, giving one row per CDR3 protein. This repertoire shows about 440,000 distinct CDR3 sequences, roughly 15% found once; its top ten account for 0.95% to 1.1%. The source material was blood, either unsorted or a sorted T cell fraction (not recorded which). These receptors originate from a male donor with ankylosing spondylitis. Each CDR3 is given with its conserved first and last residue. D genes are given only for firm matches. Expanded clones are given a class, and other clones once, few, many or no size at all.

V	J	D	size	CDR3	DNA
TRBV4-3	TRBJ2-3	-	few	CASSQDRRGPDTQYF	TGCGCCAGCAGCCAAGATAGACGGGGGCCAGATACGCAGTATTTT
TRBV20-1	TRBJ2-7	-	few	CSARDPGQPYEQYF	TGCAGTGCTAGAGATCCTGGGCAACCCTACGAGCAGTACTTC
TRBV12-3/TRBV12-4	TRBJ2-2	TRBD2	few	CASSLTRGGVFTGELFF	TGTGCCAGCAGTTTAACCCGGGGGGGAGTTTTTACCGGGGAGCTGTTTTTT
TRBV5-1	TRBJ2-7	TRBD2	-	CASSSGGGYYEQYF	TGCGCCAGCAGCTCGGGAGGGGGGTACTACGAGCAGTACTTC
TRBV7-3	TRBJ2-1	TRBD1	few	CASSLRDRERDNEQFF	TGTGCCAGCAGCTTAAGGGACAGGGAAAGGGACAATGAGCAGTTCTTC
TRBV4-1	TRBJ1-3	-	-	CASSQVGRARRNTIYF	TGCGCCAGCAGCCAAGTCGGTAGGGCTCGGAGAAACACCATATATTTT
TRBV5-1	TRBJ2-1	-	many	CASSWQQVSEQFF	TGCGCCAGCAGCTGGCAGCAGGTTAGTGAGCAGTTCTTC
TRBV9	TRBJ2-1	TRBD2	-	CASSDRLASYNEQFF	TGTGCCAGCAGTGACCGACTAGCCTCCTACAATGAGCAGTTCTTC
TRBV28	TRBJ2-7	TRBD2	-	CASSLWASGAAYEQYF	TGTGCCAGCAGTTTATGGGCTAGCGGGGCTGCCTACGAGCAGTACTTC
TRBV7-2	TRBJ2-2	-	few	CASRPLGTGELFF	TGTGCCAGCAGGCCGTTGGGGACCGGGGAGCTGTTTTTT
TRBV20-1	TRBJ1-1	-	few	CSARLGPNTEAFF	TGCAGTGCTAGACTGGGGCCTAACACTGAAGCTTTCTTT
TRBV20-1	TRBJ1-5	TRBD1	-	CSAKFPFRDREGNQPQHF	TGCAGTGCTAAGTTCCCATTTAGGGACAGGGAGGGCAATCAGCCCCAGCATTTT
TRBV4-2	TRBJ1-6	TRBD1	-	CASSQDTDRATSPLHF	TGTGCCAGCAGCCAAGATACTGACAGGGCTACTTCACCCCTCCACTTT
TRBV5-1	TRBJ1-2	-	-	CASSFAYDGYTF	TGCGCCAGCAGCTTTGCCTATGATGGCTACACCTTC
TRBV18	TRBJ1-1	TRBD1	-	CASSPGTGSDTEAFF	TGTGCCAGCTCACCTGGGACAGGGAGTGACACTGAAGCTTTCTTT
TRBV5-4	TRBJ2-3	TRBD2	-	CASSFGTSGYTDTQYF	TGTGCCAGCAGCTTCGGGACTAGCGGATACACAGATACGCAGTATTTT
TRBV20-1	TRBJ1-1	-	-	CSASSGVKAAFF	TGCAGTGCTAGCTCTGGGGTGAAAGCCGCTTTCTTT
TRBV2	TRBJ2-7	-	-	CASLRRDEQYF	TGTGCCAGCCTCAGGCGGGACGAGCAGTACTTC
TRBV12-3/TRBV12-4	TRBJ2-7	-	-	CASTDRRTDIF	TGTGCCAGCACCGACAGGAGAACGGACATATTC
TRBV15	TRBJ2-3	TRBD2	-	CATSRTSRTSGTDTQYF	TGTGCCACCAGCAGAACCTCAAGGACTAGCGGGACAGATACGCAGTATTTT
TRBV5-6	TRBJ2-7	-	-	CASSLRNEQYF	TGTGCCAGCAGCTTGCGGAACGAGCAGTACTTC
TRBV5-1	TRBJ2-5	TRBD2	-	CASRTTSAQETQYF	TGCGCCAGCAGAACAACTAGCGCTCAAGAGACCCAGTACTTC
TRBV14	TRBJ1-2	TRBD1	-	CASRKTGDPGGYTF	TGTGCCAGCAGAAAGACAGGGGACCCTGGCGGCTACACCTTC
TRBV4-1	TRBJ1-6	-	few	CASSPRWAYNSPLHF	TGCGCCAGCAGCCCGCGCTGGGCCTATAATTCACCCCTCCACTTT
TRBV4-2	TRBJ2-5	-	-	CASSPRDRTSGYQETQYF	TGTGCCAGCAGCCCTAGGGACAGAACTAGCGGATACCAAGAGACCCAGTACTTC
TRBV5-1	TRBJ2-5	TRBD1	few	CASSLTGPETQYF	TGCGCCAGCAGCCTGACAGGGCCGGAGACCCAGTACTTC
TRBV2	TRBJ1-4	TRBD1	few	CASTLDRGHEKLFF	TGTGCCAGCACTCTGGACAGGGGACATGAAAAACTGTTTTTT
TRBV20-1	TRBJ2-1	TRBD2	-	CSAMGTSGRYYNEQFF	TGCAGTGCGATGGGGACTAGCGGGAGGTACTACAATGAGCAGTTCTTC
TRBV6-2/TRBV6-3	TRBJ2-7	TRBD2	-	CASSRSGRVYEQYF	TGTGCCAGCTCCCGTAGCGGGAGGGTCTACGAGCAGTACTTC
TRBV25-1	TRBJ1-5	-	-	CASQRSNQPQHF	TGTGCCAGCCAGAGGAGCAATCAGCCCCAGCATTTT
TRBV25-1	TRBJ1-5	TRBD1	-	CASNGQGYNQPQHF	TGTGCCAGCAATGGACAGGGGTACAATCAGCCCCAGCATTTT
TRBV20-1	TRBJ1-4	-	-	CSASWARTREKLFF	TGCAGTGCTAGTTGGGCCAGGACACGGGAAAAACTGTTTTTT
TRBV6-2/TRBV6-3	TRBJ2-1	TRBD2	many	CASSQRTSGSYNEQFF	TGTGCCAGCAGCCAGAGGACTAGCGGATCCTACAATGAGCAGTTCTTC
TRBV6-1	TRBJ2-7	TRBD1	few	CASSEDRGRVYEQYF	TGTGCCAGCAGTGAAGACAGGGGAAGGGTCTACGAGCAGTACTTC
TRBV11-2	TRBJ2-7	TRBD2	few	CASSQGLADNYEQYF	TGTGCCAGCAGCCAGGGACTAGCGGATAACTACGAGCAGTACTTC
TRBV3-1	TRBJ1-1	-	-	CASSQDLQGRRAFF	TGTGCCAGCAGCCAAGATCTACAGGGAAGGAGGGCTTTCTTT
TRBV7-9	TRBJ1-5	TRBD1	few	CASSPQGDGNQPQHF	TGTGCCAGCAGCCCCCAGGGGGACGGCAATCAGCCCCAGCATTTT
TRBV12-3/TRBV12-4	TRBJ1-1	-	few	CASSLGREPSEAFF	TGTGCCAGCAGTTTAGGGCGGGAACCGAGTGAAGCTTTCTTT
TRBV3-1	TRBJ1-2	-	few	CASSQGHGYTF	TGTGCCAGCAGCCAGGGCCACGGCTACACCTTC
TRBV12-3/TRBV12-4	TRBJ1-2	TRBD1	many	CASSSVNRGLNGYTF	TGTGCCAGCAGTTCCGTCAACAGGGGTTTGAACGGCTACACCTTC
TRBV6-1	TRBJ1-6	-	-	CASSAGIYNSPLHF	TGTGCCAGCAGTGCCGGTATCTATAATTCACCCCTCCACTTT
TRBV6-1	TRBJ2-7	-	few	CASSVLEQYF	TGTGCCAGCAGTGTGCTCGAGCAGTACTTC
TRBV6-5	TRBJ1-1	-	-	CASSYSSQGAEAFF	TGTGCCAGCAGTTACTCGAGTCAGGGTGCTGAAGCTTTCTTT
TRBV3-1	TRBJ1-4	-	-	CASSHGQTSTNEKLFF	TGTGCCAGCAGCCATGGACAGACTTCAACTAATGAAAAACTGTTTTTT
TRBV20-1	TRBJ2-7	-	few	CSASVRSYEQYF	TGCAGTGCTAGTGTCCGCTCCTACGAGCAGTACTTC
TRBV5-5	TRBJ2-7	-	few	CASSLGLYPYEQYF	TGTGCCAGCAGCTTGGGCCTCTACCCCTACGAGCAGTACTTC
TRBV6-2/TRBV6-3	TRBJ2-2	-	-	CASNQEGRTGELFF	TGTGCCAGCAACCAGGAGGGCCGCACCGGGGAGCTGTTTTTT
TRBV12-3/TRBV12-4	TRBJ2-2	TRBD1	many	CASSRDRGTGELFF	TGTGCCAGCAGCCGGGACAGGGGGACCGGGGAGCTGTTTTTT
TRBV7-2	TRBJ2-1	TRBD2	few	CASSSLLAGGRSEQFF	TGTGCCAGCAGCTCTCTACTAGCGGGGGGCCGGAGTGAGCAGTTCTTC
TRBV20-1	TRBJ2-3	TRBD2	-	CSASSTSDRTDTQYF	TGCAGTGCTAGCTCGACTAGCGACCGCACAGATACGCAGTATTTT
TRBV29-1	TRBJ2-2	TRBD2	few	CSVGLAGGKAGELFF	TGCAGCGTGGGACTAGCGGGAGGGAAGGCCGGGGAGCTGTTTTTT
TRBV20-1	TRBJ2-2	-	few	CSARHRGSGFTGELFF	TGCAGTGCTAGACATCGTGGTAGCGGATTCACCGGGGAGCTGTTTTTT
TRBV3-1	TRBJ1-2	-	-	CASSQNQGAQGYTF	TGTGCCAGCAGCCAAAACCAGGGAGCCCAAGGCTACACCTTC
TRBV15	TRBJ2-5	-	-	CATSRDQGGVMAETQYF	TGTGCCACCAGCAGAGATCAGGGGGGAGTGATGGCAGAGACCCAGTACTTC
TRBV5-1	TRBJ2-1	-	-	CASGRDSYNEQFF	TGCGCCAGCGGGCGGGATTCCTACAATGAGCAGTTCTTC
TRBV20-1	TRBJ2-7	-	few	CSARRSAGTSYEQYF	TGCAGTGCTAGAAGATCGGCAGGAACTTCCTACGAGCAGTACTTC
TRBV7-9	TRBJ2-4	TRBD1	-	CASSLVGQVLAKNIQYF	TGTGCCAGCAGCTTAGTTGGACAGGTCTTAGCCAAAAACATTCAGTACTTC
TRBV6-2/TRBV6-3	TRBJ2-7	TRBD1	-	CASSLDRGHEQYF	TGTGCCAGCAGTTTAGACAGGGGCCACGAGCAGTACTTC
TRBV10-3	TRBJ1-1	-	few	CATEGSMNTEAFF	TGTGCCACCGAGGGGAGCATGAACACTGAAGCTTTCTTT
TRBV21-1	TRBJ2-1	-	-	CATEKVNGASYNEQFF	TGTGCCACCGAAAAGGTTAACGGGGCGTCCTACAATGAGCAGTTCTTC